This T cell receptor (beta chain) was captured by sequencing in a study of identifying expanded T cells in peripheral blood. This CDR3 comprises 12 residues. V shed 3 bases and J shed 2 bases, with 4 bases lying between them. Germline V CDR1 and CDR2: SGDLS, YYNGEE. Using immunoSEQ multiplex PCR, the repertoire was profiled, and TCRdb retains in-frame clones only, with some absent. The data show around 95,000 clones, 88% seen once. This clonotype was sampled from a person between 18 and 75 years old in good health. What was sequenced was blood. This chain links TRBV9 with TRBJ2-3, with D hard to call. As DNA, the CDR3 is TGTGCCAGCAGCGCCTCCACAGATACGCAGTATTTT. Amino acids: CASSASTDTQYF.